Detailed here is one TCR beta chain. The CDR3 loop spans 14 amino acids. Germline CDR1 is MNHEY and CDR2 is SVGAGI. The V end was cut by 2 bases, the J end by 7 bases, with 15 bases between. Uncontrolled infections, pregnancy, lactation or other autoimmune diseases led to patient exclusion. TCR beta CDR3 regions were amplified from RNA transcripts. An initial RT-PCR round employing HTBI primers preceded a second-round multiplex PCR. MiXCR, run by TCRdb on the multiplex PCR reads, gives a single entry per CDR3 protein. The data show hundreds of thousands of distinct CDR3 sequences, 22% seen once. The record originates from a study of Graves' ophthalmopathy and Graves' hyperthyroidism.

This TCR was recovered from a woman between 18 and 29 years old with stable Graves' hyperthyroidism. Some clones in this sample may be carry-over from other donors' samples. The specimen sequenced was peripheral blood. The chain joins TRBV6-5 to TRBJ2-7; D unresolved. CDR3 sequence: CASSYGAGGYEQYF. CDR3 nucleotide sequence: TGTGCCAGCAGTTACGGTGCTGGCGGTTATGAGCAGTACTTC.